This TCR beta chain was obtained from a study of blood T cell repertoires in COVID-19. Overall study: From the United States, Italy and Spain came samples of acute and convalescent COVID-19.

Some clones are missing from TCRdb's copy, which holds only in-frame ones; the method was immunoSEQ multiplex PCR. The table lists roughly 200,000 clones, around 80% of them singletons. There are 11 residues in the CDR3. Trimming took 7 bases from V and 3 from J, leaving 9 bases between them. The V gene's germline CDR1 is SQVTM and CDR2 ANQGSEA. The sample was peripheral blood. The rearrangement uses TRBV29-1 and TRBJ1-1; D possibly corresponds to TRBD1 (5 bases). The TCR comes from a woman aged 40 to 55 with COVID-19, enrolled during active disease. The CDR3 region is CSARGDTEAFF. The CDR3 DNA reads as TGCAGCGCCCGGGGGGACACTGAAGCTTTCTTT.